Below, 7 T cell receptor beta chains from the same sample are listed, as sequenced in a study of blood T cell repertoires in COVID-19. TCRdb keeps only in-frame clones here, not all; method: immunoSEQ multiplex PCR. The sample has approximately 300,000 clones, 85% to 90% seen once. The sequenced material came from peripheral blood. The source of these receptors is a woman aged 30 to 39 with COVID-19, enrolled during active disease.

This clone came up once. This chain uses TRBV10-3 with TRBJ1-1, with TRBD1 matching 9 bases. Trimming cost V 4 bases and J 5 bases; bases outside gene matches: 8. Germline lookup yields CDR1 ENHRY and CDR2 SYGVKD. The CDR3 has 15 residues. This CDR3 reads CAISAPGQGMTEAFF. The CDR3 coding sequence is TGTGCCATCAGTGCGCCGGGACAGGGAATGACTGAAGCTTTCTTT.

This chain uses TRBV15 with TRBJ2-5; TRBD1 matches at 7 bases. The V gene end was trimmed by 5 bases and the J gene end by 1 base; junction bases not matched to a gene: 7. Germline CDR1 reads LNHNV; CDR2 reads YYDKDF (reference sequence). This CDR3 is built from 15 residues. The CDR3 protein is CATSALGTVQETQYF. The CDR3 DNA reads as TGTGCCACCAGCGCCCTAGGGACAGTCCAAGAGACCCAGTACTTC.

The chain carries TRBV2 and TRBJ2-7, with 10 bases identical to TRBD1. V trimming: 6 bases; J trimming: 1 base; junction bases outside the gene matches: 3. The germline CDR1 and CDR2 sequences are SNHLY and FYNNEI. The CDR3 spans 14 residues. In DNA form, the CDR3 reads TGTGCCAGCAGACCGGGACAGGGGTCCTACGAGCAGTACTTC. Translated: CASRPGQGSYEQYF.

The chain combines TRBV6-5 with TRBJ1-3; D remains ambiguous. The length of the CDR3 is 16 residues. CDR1 MNHEY and CDR2 SVGAGI come from the germline V gene. Deletions cut 0 bases from V and 7 bases from J, with 16 bases between. CDR3 DNA sequence: TGTGCCAGCAGTTACTCGATTCTCAGCCTGGAGAACACCATATATTTT. Translating gives CASSYSILSLENTIYF.

The chain uses TRBV6-5 and TRBJ1-2; 7 positions match TRBD1. Losses at the gene ends were 6 bases for V and 8 bases for J; bases not matched to a gene: 15. The germline V gene encodes CDR1 MNHEY and CDR2 SVGAGI. The CDR3 consists of 15 residues. The CDR3 loop reads CASSKSRDRVAGYTF. CDR3 nucleotides: TGTGCCAGCAGCAAATCAAGAGACAGGGTAGCCGGCTACACCTTC.

The V and J genes are TRBV2 and TRBJ1-1, with D possibly being TRBD1 (6 bases). Germline values: CDR1 SNHLY, CDR2 FYNNEI. With 5 bases removed from V and 5 bases from J, the gap between germline ends came to 15 bases. The CDR3 length is 14 residues. CDR3 region: CASSPPRGRTEAFF. DNA for the CDR3: TGTGCCAGCAGTCCACCCAGGGGCAGGACTGAAGCTTTCTTT. Drawing the rest from reference TRBV2 and TRBJ1-1, the complete variable domain is EPEVTQTPSHQVTQMGQEVILRCVPISNHLYFYWYRQILGQKVEFLVSFYNNEISEKSEIFDDQFSVERPDGSNFTLKIRSTKLEDSAMYFCASSPPRGRTEAFFGQGTRLTVV.

The V call is TRBV6-6, the J call TRBJ1-2, with D possibly matching TRBD1 (6 bases). Germline CDR1 and CDR2: MNHNY and SVGAGI (reference sequence). There are 16 residues in the CDR3. V was trimmed by 1 base and J by 3 bases, leaving 15 bases between them. The DNA of the CDR3 is TGTGCCAGCAGTTACTTACAAGGACAGAGAGACTATGGCTACACCTTC. Its protein product is CASSYLQGQRDYGYTF.